This T cell receptor (beta chain) was documented in a study of blood T cell repertoires in COVID-19 (dated by TCRdb to 2020 to 2022). Some background on the complete study: Samples from collaborators originated in the United States, Italy and Spain and spanned both the acute and convalescent phases of COVID-19. Deeply sampled blood TCRbeta repertoires from subjects exposed to, actively infected with, or recovered from COVID-19 were included in the dataset. The material from the prospective study consisted of cDNA or gDNA derived from T cells, B-cell-depleted T cells, or PBMCs. A freely available public database, intended as a resource for researchers studying the immune response to SARS-CoV-2, is where the repertoires were released. The samples were drawn from two sources: the first 160 participants of the ongoing ImmuneRACE study, and 1,000 to 1,500 subjects contributed by 6 global collaborators. Where available, HLA class I and class II types were obtained from metadata supplied by the sample provider rather than from assay-based typing. The sample metadata nearly always contained a de-identified subject ID, COVID-19 status, age in years and sex. The investigation overall reported the following: The amount of clinical and demographic metadata varied by source and participant and was provided uncurated.

Each collaborating institution followed its own protocols to collect whole blood in K2EDTA tubes. For TCRbeta analysis, collaborators shipped samples as frozen whole blood, isolated PBMCs, or DNA extracted from either of those sample types. Concerning this clone: This receptor's antigen is unknown. Base-call qualities are not available, and no considerably larger clone is one nucleotide away.

TCRbeta CDR3 regions were amplified from genomic DNA using the immunoSEQ Assay, a bias-controlled multiplex PCR. The authors' pipeline ran thus. Nucleated cell counts per sample were estimated from amplification of reference gene primers within the assay. To quantify the absolute abundance of each unique TCRbeta CDR3 rearrangement, sequence reads were collapsed and filtered. For each sample, productive Simpson clonality was calculated by taking the square root of Simpson's diversity index across productive rearrangements. TCRdb carries this immuneACCESS record with in-frame sequences only. Its versions omit some clonotypes, under half of them owing to an unresolved V gene in the studies checked, with the rest unexplained. V, J and clone size are those of that table, while D and trimming were read from the DNA. This sample holds 200,000 to 250,000 clones; roughly 80% were observed only once. The ten largest clones add up to about 8% of the sample.

The germline V gene (reference sequence) provides CDR1 SGHNT and CDR2 YYREEE. Spanning cysteine to phenylalanine, the CDR3 consists of 14 amino acids. The DNA shown is the 42-base CDR3, in frame from base 1. From V the trimming removes 4 bases and from J it removes 0 bases, while the gene matches leave 0 bases of the junction unaccounted for. This chain is built from TRBV5-4 and TRBJ2-1; 8 middle bases align to TRBD2. The sequencing sample was made of peripheral blood. This sequence was found in a woman aged 50 to 60 with acute or convalescent COVID-19. For the CDR3, the sequence is CASSSGSSYNEQFF. The DNA sequence follows: TGTGCCAGCAGCAGCGGGAGCTCCTACAATGAGCAGTTCTTC.